This is a list of T cell receptor beta chains from one sample in a study of early T cells in non-severe SARS-CoV-2 infection. TCRdb redid the calling of the 5' RACE reads with MiXCR, one entry per CDR3 protein. The table includes approximately 58,000 distinct CDR3 sequences, more than 10% detected once. The sample was whole blood, taken at baseline. Receptors were obtained from an adult who was a healthcare worker with PCR-confirmed SARS-CoV-2 infection or an uninfected control (not recorded which). The CDR3 runs from the conserved cysteine through the conserved F or W. Each record gives: clone size, V gene, J gene, D gene, CDR3 protein, CDR3 DNA. D genes are given only for firm matches. Not all rows give a size; the values are once, few, many and, for expanded clones, a class.

many	TRBV27	TRBJ2-7	TRBD2	CASSFYPPSGGSYEQYF	TGTGCCAGCAGTTTCTACCCCCCTAGCGGGGGTTCCTACGAGCAGTACTTC
many	TRBV20-1	TRBJ2-5	TRBD2	CSASPLAGQETQYF	TGCAGTGCTAGCCCTCTAGCGGGCCAAGAGACCCAGTACTTC
NA	TRBV27	TRBJ2-3	NA	CASRPLGLNTDTQYF	TGTGCCAGCAGGCCTCTCGGACTGAACACAGATACGCAGTATTTT
few	TRBV6-5	TRBJ2-7	NA	CASSYGPGSHEQYF	TGTGCCAGCAGTTACGGGCCAGGGTCCCACGAGCAGTACTTC
many	TRBV7-9	TRBJ2-5	NA	CASSPGRDFQETQYF	TGTGCCAGCAGCCCGGGCCGAGACTTCCAAGAGACCCAGTACTTC
many	TRBV2	TRBJ2-7	TRBD1	CASSVDRLYYEQYF	TGTGCCAGCAGTGTGGACAGGTTATACTACGAGCAGTACTTC
NA	TRBV28	TRBJ2-7	NA	CASSLFHTPILTPYEQYF	TGTGCCAGCAGTTTATTCCACACCCCGATATTGACTCCTTACGAGCAGTACTTC
NA	TRBV6-6	TRBJ1-1	NA	CASSYIPGDLEAFF	TGTGCCAGCAGTTACATCCCCGGGGACCTTGAAGCTTTCTTT
many	TRBV19	TRBJ2-3	TRBD2	CASSPGGNTDTQYF	TGTGCCAGTTCCCCGGGGGGGAACACAGATACGCAGTATTTT
few	TRBV3-1	TRBJ1-6	NA	CASSRELFGSPLHF	TGTGCCAGCAGCCGGGAGCTCTTTGGGTCACCCCTCCACTTT
NA	TRBV19	TRBJ2-7	NA	CASSIASGAYEQYF	TGTGCCAGTAGTATAGCTTCGGGAGCCTACGAGCAGTACTTC
few	TRBV6-2/TRBV6-3	TRBJ1-5	NA	CASSYGYRWGLWQPQHF	TGTGCCAGCAGTTATGGGTACCGATGGGGGCTTTGGCAGCCCCAGCATTTT
NA	TRBV28	TRBJ1-2	TRBD1	CASSSFLRDRGHRTYGYTF	TGTGCCAGCAGTTCCTTCCTCCGGGACAGGGGGCATAGGACCTATGGCTACACCTTC
NA	TRBV29-1	TRBJ1-1	TRBD1	CSTSRDREDTEAFF	TGCAGCACATCCCGGGACAGGGAAGACACTGAAGCTTTCTTT
NA	TRBV6-4	TRBJ2-3	TRBD2	CASSELAGRTDTQYF	TGTGCCAGCAGTGAGTTAGCGGGACGCACAGATACGCAGTATTTT
many	TRBV9	TRBJ2-7	TRBD1	CASSKTGTNYEQYF	TGTGCCAGCAGCAAGACAGGGACCAACTACGAGCAGTACTTC
few	TRBV29-1	TRBJ2-3	TRBD2	CSVETGGADTQYF	TGCAGCGTTGAAACGGGAGGGGCAGATACGCAGTATTTT
few	TRBV20-1	TRBJ2-7	TRBD1	CSARSTPDRVRYEQYF	TGCAGTGCTCGCTCAACTCCAGACAGGGTCCGTTACGAGCAGTACTTC
few	TRBV29-1	TRBJ2-2	TRBD2	CSVESAGAEHGELFF	TGCAGCGTTGAATCTGCGGGAGCGGAGCACGGGGAGCTGTTTTTT
few	TRBV28	TRBJ1-2	NA	CAITRGLGYGYTF	TGTGCCATTACTAGGGGTTTAGGGTATGGCTACACCTTC
NA	TRBV12-3/TRBV12-4	TRBJ2-2	NA	CASQTLGIAPGELFF	TGTGCCAGCCAGACATTAGGGATTGCTCCCGGGGAGCTGTTTTTT
few	TRBV6-2/TRBV6-3	TRBJ2-1	TRBD2	CASRGRDLEQFF	TGTGCCAGCAGGGGGAGGGACCTTGAGCAGTTCTTC
few	TRBV7-2	TRBJ1-5	NA	CASTLGGFNQPQHF	TGTGCCAGCACCCTCGGGGGATTCAATCAGCCCCAGCATTTT
NA	TRBV4-3	TRBJ1-4	NA	CASSQITAGSEKLFF	TGCGCCAGCAGCCAGATAACAGCCGGCAGTGAAAAACTGTTTTTT
NA	TRBV29-1	TRBJ2-1	NA	CSVDRAGSNEQFF	TGCAGCGTTGATCGGGCCGGGTCCAATGAGCAGTTCTTC
many	TRBV13	TRBJ2-3	NA	CASSNQGRTDTQYF	TGTGCCAGCAGCAACCAGGGACGGACAGATACGCAGTATTTT
few	TRBV28	TRBJ1-1	NA	CASRLGHTEAFF	TGTGCCAGCAGGCTCGGCCACACTGAAGCTTTCTTT
NA	TRBV20-1	TRBJ2-7	NA	CSASQGISYEQYF	TGCAGTGCTAGTCAGGGAATTTCCTACGAGCAGTACTTC
few	TRBV21-1	TRBJ2-2	NA	CASSINTGELFF	TGTGCCAGCAGCATCAACACCGGGGAGCTGTTTTTT
many	TRBV4-2	TRBJ2-1	TRBD2	CASSQGASGVDEQFF	TGTGCCAGCAGCCAAGGGGCTAGCGGGGTCGATGAGCAGTTCTTC
many	TRBV11-2	TRBJ2-7	NA	CASSSMLTYEQYF	TGTGCCAGCAGCTCAATGCTTACCTACGAGCAGTACTTC
NA	TRBV7-2	TRBJ2-7	NA	CASSLGRQTYEQYF	TGTGCCAGCAGCTTAGGACGGCAAACCTACGAGCAGTACTTC
few	TRBV7-8	TRBJ2-5	NA	CASSLVAPRETQYF	TGTGCCAGCAGCTTAGTCGCGCCTCGGGAGACCCAGTACTTC
few	TRBV12-3/TRBV12-4	TRBJ1-5	TRBD1	CASSLYLGTGAVGNQPQHF	TGTGCCAGCAGTTTATATCTAGGGACAGGGGCAGTGGGCAATCAGCCCCAGCATTTT
few	TRBV7-6	TRBJ1-1	NA	CASSLRGGEGSEAFF	TGTGCCAGCAGCTTACGGGGGGGCGAGGGATCGGAAGCTTTCTTT
few	TRBV20-1	TRBJ2-7	TRBD1	CSADPGQTYEQYF	TGCAGTGCCGATCCGGGACAGACCTACGAGCAGTACTTC
few	TRBV15	TRBJ1-1	NA	CATSRDRNREAFF	TGTGCCACCAGCAGAGATCGAAATAGGGAAGCTTTCTTT
few	TRBV11-2	TRBJ2-2	NA	CASSLTGRNTGELFF	TGTGCCAGCAGCCTCACGGGACGAAACACCGGGGAGCTGTTTTTT
NA	TRBV6-5	TRBJ2-2	NA	CASSYSVGQPPVELFF	TGTGCCAGCAGTTACTCGGTAGGGCAGCCTCCGGTGGAGCTGTTTTTT
many	TRBV20-1	TRBJ2-2	TRBD1	CSARGQGVVTGELFF	TGCAGTGCTAGAGGTCAGGGGGTGGTCACCGGGGAGCTGTTTTTT
few	TRBV12-5	TRBJ2-3	NA	CAAPPCSTDTQYF	TGTGCCGCACCCCCTTGTAGCACAGATACGCAGTATTTT
NA	TRBV2	TRBJ2-1	TRBD2	CAQQGGRLYNEQFF	TGTGCCCAGCAGGGCGGGAGATTATACAATGAGCAGTTCTTC
NA	TRBV6-5	TRBJ2-7	TRBD2	CASSYSGLAAYEQYF	TGTGCCAGCAGTTACTCGGGACTAGCGGCCTACGAGCAGTACTTC
few	TRBV20-1	TRBJ2-6	NA	CSARVAISGANVLTF	TGCAGTGCTAGGGTGGCGATCTCTGGGGCCAACGTCCTGACTTTC
few	TRBV5-1	TRBJ2-1	TRBD2	CASSLVTSGYNEQFF	TGCGCCAGCAGCTTGGTTACTAGCGGGTACAATGAGCAGTTCTTC
NA	TRBV5-6	TRBJ2-7	NA	CASSGDFYEQYF	TGTGCCAGCAGCGGGGACTTCTACGAGCAGTACTTC
many	TRBV27	TRBJ2-6	NA	CASSFSRPGVSSGANVLIF	TGTGCCAGCAGTTTCTCCCGGCCAGGGGTTAGCTCTGGGGCCAACGTCCTGATTTTC
NA	TRBV27	TRBJ2-3	NA	CASSLGADINTDTQYF	TGTGCCAGCAGTTTGGGAGCGGACATTAACACAGATACGCAGTATTTT
few	TRBV9	TRBJ2-7	NA	CASSVALGEQYF	TGTGCCAGCAGCGTAGCTCTTGGGGAGCAGTACTTC
NA	TRBV4-3	TRBJ1-4	NA	CASSQEPGFATNEKLFF	TGCGCCAGCAGCCAAGAGCCCGGATTTGCAACTAATGAAAAACTGTTTTTT
NA	TRBV7-9	TRBJ1-2	NA	CASSLLLPRRQSIYGYTF	TGTGCCAGCAGCTTACTCCTCCCTCGGCGGCAGTCAATCTATGGCTACACCTTC
few	TRBV6-2/TRBV6-3	TRBJ1-5	NA	CASSLSKGGNQPQHF	TGTGCCAGCAGCCTATCGAAAGGGGGCAATCAGCCCCAGCATTTT
few	TRBV20-1	TRBJ2-7	NA	CSARDLGEYEQYF	TGCAGTGCTAGAGATCTCGGTGAATACGAGCAGTACTTC